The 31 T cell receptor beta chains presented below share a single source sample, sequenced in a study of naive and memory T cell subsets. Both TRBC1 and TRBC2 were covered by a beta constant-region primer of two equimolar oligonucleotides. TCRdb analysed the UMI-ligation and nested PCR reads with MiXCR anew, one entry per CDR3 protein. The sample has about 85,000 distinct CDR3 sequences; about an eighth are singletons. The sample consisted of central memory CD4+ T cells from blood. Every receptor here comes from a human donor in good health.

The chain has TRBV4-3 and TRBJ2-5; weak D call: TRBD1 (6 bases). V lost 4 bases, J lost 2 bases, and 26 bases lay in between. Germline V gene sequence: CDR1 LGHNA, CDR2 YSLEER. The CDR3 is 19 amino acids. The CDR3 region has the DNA TGCGCCAGCAGCCGATACTTCGGACAGTCCTTATGGGGTCAAGAGACCCAGTACTTC. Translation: CASSRYFGQSLWGQETQYF.

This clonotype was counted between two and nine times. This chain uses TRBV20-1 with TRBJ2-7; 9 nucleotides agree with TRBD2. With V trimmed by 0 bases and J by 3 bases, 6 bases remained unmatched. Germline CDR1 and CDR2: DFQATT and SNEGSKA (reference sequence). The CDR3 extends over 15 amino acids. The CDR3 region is CSARDPGLADYEQYF. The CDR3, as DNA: TGCAGTGCTAGAGATCCGGGACTAGCAGACTACGAGCAGTACTTC.

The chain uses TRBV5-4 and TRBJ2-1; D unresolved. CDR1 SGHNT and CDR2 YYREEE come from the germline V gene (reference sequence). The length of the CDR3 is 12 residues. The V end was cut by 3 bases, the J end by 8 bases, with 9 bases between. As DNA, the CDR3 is TGTGCCAGCAGCTGGTTCCCTGATGAGCAGTTCTTC. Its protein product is CASSWFPDEQFF. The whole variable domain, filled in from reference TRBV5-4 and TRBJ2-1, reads ETGVTQSPTHLIKTRGQQVTLRCSSQSGHNTVSWYQQALGQGPQFIFQYYREEENGRGNFPPRFSGLQFPNYSSELNVNALELDDSALYLCASSWFPDEQFFGPGTRLTVL.

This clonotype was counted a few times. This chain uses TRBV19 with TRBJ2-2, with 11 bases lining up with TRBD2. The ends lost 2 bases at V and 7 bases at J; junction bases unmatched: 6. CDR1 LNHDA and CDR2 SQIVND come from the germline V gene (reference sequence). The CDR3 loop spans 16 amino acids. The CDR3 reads CASSITLAGGSGELFF. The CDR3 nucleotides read TGTGCCAGTAGTATAACGCTAGCGGGAGGCAGCGGGGAGCTGTTTTTT.

CDR3 protein: CASSLALTGGEGYTF. The CDR3 nucleotides are TGTGCCAGCAGCTTAGCCCTGACAGGGGGCGAAGGCTACACCTTC. The chain couples TRBV7-9 to TRBJ1-2; 10 bases fit TRBD1. The CDR3 extends over 15 amino acids. The junction had 6 bases not matched to a gene; V was cut back by 0 bases and J by 8 bases. Germline values: CDR1 SEHNR, CDR2 FQNEAQ (reference sequence).

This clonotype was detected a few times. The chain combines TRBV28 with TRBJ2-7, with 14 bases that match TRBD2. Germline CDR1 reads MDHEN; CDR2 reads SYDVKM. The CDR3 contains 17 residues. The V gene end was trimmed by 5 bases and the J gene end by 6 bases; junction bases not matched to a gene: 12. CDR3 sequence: CASSTPRLAGGPGEQYF. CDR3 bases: TGTGCCAGCAGTACCCCCCGACTAGCGGGAGGGCCGGGCGAGCAGTACTTC.

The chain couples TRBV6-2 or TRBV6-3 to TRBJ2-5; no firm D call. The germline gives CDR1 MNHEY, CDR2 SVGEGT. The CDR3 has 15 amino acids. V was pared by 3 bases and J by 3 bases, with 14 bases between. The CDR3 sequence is CASSYWALLKETQYF. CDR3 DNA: TGTGCCAGCAGTTATTGGGCTTTGCTAAAAGAGACCCAGTACTTC.

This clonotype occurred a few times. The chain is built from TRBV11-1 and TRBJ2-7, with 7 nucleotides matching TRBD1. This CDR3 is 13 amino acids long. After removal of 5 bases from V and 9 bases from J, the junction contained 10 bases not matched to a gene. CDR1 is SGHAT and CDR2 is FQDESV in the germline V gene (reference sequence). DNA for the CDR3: TGTGCCAGCAGCCAAGGACAGGACACACCGCAGTACTTC. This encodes CASSQGQDTPQYF.

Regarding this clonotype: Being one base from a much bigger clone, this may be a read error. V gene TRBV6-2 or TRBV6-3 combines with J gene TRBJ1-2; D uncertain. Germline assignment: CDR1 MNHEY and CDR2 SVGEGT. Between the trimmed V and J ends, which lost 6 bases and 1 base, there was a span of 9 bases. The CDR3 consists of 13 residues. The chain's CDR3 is CASSQDGNYGYTF. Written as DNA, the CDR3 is TGTGCCAGCAGCCAGGACGGTAACTATGGCTACACCTTC.

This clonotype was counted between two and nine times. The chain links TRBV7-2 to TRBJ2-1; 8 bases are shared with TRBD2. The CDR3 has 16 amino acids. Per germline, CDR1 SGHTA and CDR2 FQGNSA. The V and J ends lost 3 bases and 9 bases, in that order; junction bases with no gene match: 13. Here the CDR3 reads CASSLGQSGSSGEQFF. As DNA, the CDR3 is TGTGCCAGCAGCTTGGGGCAAAGCGGGAGTTCTGGTGAGCAGTTCTTC.

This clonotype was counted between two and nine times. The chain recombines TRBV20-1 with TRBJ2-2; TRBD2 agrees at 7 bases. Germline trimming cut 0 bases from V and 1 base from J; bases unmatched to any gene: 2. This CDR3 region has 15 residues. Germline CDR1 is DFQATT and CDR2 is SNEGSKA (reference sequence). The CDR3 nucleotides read TGCAGTGCTAGAGAGCCGGGAGGGAACACCGGGGAGCTGTTTTTT. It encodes CSAREPGGNTGELFF.

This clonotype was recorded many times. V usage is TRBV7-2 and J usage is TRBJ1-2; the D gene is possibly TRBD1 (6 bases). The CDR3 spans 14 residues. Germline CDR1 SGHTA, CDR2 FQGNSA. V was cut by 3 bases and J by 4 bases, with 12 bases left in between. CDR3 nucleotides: TGTGCCAGCAGCTTGAACAGGGAAGTCTATGGCTACACCTTC. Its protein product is CASSLNREVYGYTF.

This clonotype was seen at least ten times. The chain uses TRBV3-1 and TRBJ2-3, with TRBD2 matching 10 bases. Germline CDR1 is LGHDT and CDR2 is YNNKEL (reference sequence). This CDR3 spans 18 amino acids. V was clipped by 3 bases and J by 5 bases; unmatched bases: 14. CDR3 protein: CASSQPFHLAGAKDTQYF. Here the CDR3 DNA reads TGTGCCAGCAGCCAGCCCTTCCACCTAGCGGGAGCGAAAGATACGCAGTATTTT.

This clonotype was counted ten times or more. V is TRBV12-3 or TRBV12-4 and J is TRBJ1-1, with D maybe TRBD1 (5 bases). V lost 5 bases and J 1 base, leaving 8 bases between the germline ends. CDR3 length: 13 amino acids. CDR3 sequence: CASSRQRNTEAFF. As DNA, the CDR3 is TGTGCCAGCAGTCGACAGAGGAACACTGAAGCTTTCTTT.

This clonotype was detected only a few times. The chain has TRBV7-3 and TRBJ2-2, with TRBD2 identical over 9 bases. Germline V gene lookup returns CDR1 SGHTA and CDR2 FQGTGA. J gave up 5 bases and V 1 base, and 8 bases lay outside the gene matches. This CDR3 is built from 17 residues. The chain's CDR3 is CASSLNGLAGSTGELFF. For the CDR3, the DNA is TGTGCCAGCAGCTTAAACGGCCTAGCGGGAAGTACCGGGGAGCTGTTTTTT.

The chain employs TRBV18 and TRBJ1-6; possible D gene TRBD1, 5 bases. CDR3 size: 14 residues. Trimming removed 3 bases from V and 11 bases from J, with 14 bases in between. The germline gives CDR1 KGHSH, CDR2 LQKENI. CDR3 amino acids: CASSPDSGQTPLHF. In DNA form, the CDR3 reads TGTGCCAGCTCACCCGACTCGGGGCAGACACCCCTCCACTTT.

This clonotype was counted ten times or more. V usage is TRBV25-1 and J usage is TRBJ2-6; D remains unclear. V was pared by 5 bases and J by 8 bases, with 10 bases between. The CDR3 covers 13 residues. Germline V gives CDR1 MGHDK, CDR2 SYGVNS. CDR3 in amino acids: CASSFQGPNVLTF. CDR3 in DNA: TGTGCCAGCAGTTTTCAAGGGCCCAACGTCCTGACTTTC.

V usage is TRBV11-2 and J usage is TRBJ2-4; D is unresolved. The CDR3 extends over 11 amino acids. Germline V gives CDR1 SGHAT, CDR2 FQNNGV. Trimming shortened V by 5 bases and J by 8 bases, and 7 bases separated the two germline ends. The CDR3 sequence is CASSNGYIQYF. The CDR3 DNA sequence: TGTGCCAGCAGCAACGGCTACATTCAGTACTTC. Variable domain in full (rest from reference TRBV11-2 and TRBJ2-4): EAGVAQSPRYKIIEKRQSVAFWCNPISGHATLYWYQQILGQGPKLLIQFQNNGVVDDSQLPKDRFSAERLKGVDSTLKIQPAKLEDSAVYLCASSNGYIQYFGAGTRLSVL.

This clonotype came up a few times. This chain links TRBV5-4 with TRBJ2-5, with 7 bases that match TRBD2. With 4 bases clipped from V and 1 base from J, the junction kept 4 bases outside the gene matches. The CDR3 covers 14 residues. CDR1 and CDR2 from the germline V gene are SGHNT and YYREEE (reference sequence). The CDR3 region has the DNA TGTGCCAGCAGCCCCTGGACTAGCCAAGAGACCCAGTACTTC. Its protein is CASSPWTSQETQYF. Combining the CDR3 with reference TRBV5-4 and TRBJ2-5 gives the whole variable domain ETGVTQSPTHLIKTRGQQVTLRCSSQSGHNTVSWYQQALGQGPQFIFQYYREEENGRGNFPPRFSGLQFPNYSSELNVNALELDDSALYLCASSPWTSQETQYFGPGTRLLVL.

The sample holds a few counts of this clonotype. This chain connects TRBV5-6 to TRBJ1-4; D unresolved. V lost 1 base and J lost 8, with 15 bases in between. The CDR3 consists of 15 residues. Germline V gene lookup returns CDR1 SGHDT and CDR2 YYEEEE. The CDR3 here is CASSLFLGREEKLFF. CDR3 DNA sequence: TGTGCCAGCAGCTTGTTTCTCGGTCGGGAAGAAAAACTGTTTTTT.

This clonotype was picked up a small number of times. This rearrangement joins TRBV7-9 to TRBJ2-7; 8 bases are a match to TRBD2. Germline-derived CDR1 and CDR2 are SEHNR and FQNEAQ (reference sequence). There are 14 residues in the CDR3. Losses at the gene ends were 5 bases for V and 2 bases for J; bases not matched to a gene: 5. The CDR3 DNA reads TGTGCCAGCAGCAAATCGGGACTAGCCTACGAGCAGTACTTC. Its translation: CASSKSGLAYEQYF. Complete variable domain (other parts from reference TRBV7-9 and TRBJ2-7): DTGVSQNPRHKITKRGQNVTFRCDPISEHNRLYWYRQTLGQGPEFLTYFQNEAQLEKSRLLSDRFSAERPKGSFSTLEIQRTEQGDSAMYLCASSKSGLAYEQYFGPGTRLTVT.

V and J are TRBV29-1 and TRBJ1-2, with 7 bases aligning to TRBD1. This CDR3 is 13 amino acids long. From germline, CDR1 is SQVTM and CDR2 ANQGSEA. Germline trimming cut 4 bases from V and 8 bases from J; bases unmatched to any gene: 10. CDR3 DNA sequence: TGCAGCGTTGTGGGGCAGGGGGTGTGGGGCTACACCTTC. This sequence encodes CSVVGQGVWGYTF. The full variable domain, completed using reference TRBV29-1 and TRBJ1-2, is SAVISQKPSRDICQRGTSLTIQCQVDSQVTMMFWYRQQPGQSLTLIATANQGSEATYESGFVIDKFPISRPNLTFSTLTVSNMSPEDSSIYLCSVVGQGVWGYTFGSGTRLTVV.

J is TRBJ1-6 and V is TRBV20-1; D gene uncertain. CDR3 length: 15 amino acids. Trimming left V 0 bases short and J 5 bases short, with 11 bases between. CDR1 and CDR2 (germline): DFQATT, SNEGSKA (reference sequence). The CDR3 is CSARDPGLDNSPLHF. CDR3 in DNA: TGCAGTGCTAGAGATCCCGGGCTGGATAATTCACCCCTCCACTTT.

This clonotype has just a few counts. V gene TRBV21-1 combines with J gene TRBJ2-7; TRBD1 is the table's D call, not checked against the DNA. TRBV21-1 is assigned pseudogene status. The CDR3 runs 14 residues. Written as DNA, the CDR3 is TGTGCCAGCAGCAGCAGGGGAACGGCCTACGAGCAGTACTTC. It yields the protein CASSSRGTAYEQYF.

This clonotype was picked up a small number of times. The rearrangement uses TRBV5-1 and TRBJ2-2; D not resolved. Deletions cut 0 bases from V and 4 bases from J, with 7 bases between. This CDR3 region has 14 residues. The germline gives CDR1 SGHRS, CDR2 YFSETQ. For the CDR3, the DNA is TGCGCCAGCAGCTTGGCGTCAGCCACCGGGGAGCTGTTTTTT. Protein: CASSLASATGELFF.

The CDR3, as DNA: TGTGCCAGCAGCTTGGATCGGGGCGAAGATACGCAGTATTTT. Amino acid sequence: CASSLDRGEDTQYF. V and J are TRBV7-9 and TRBJ2-3; D may be TRBD1 or TRBD2 (5 bases each). Germline lookup yields CDR1 SEHNR and CDR2 FQNEAQ (reference sequence). The CDR3 covers 14 residues. The germline V and J ends were trimmed by 3 bases and 5 bases, with 12 bases remaining between them.

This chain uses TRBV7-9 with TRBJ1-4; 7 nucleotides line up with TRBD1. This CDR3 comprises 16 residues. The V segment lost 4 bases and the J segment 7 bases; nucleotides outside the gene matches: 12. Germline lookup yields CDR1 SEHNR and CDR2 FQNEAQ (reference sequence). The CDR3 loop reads CASSSPTGAGGEKLFF. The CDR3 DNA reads TGTGCCAGCAGCTCACCTACAGGGGCCGGTGGTGAAAAACTGTTTTTT.

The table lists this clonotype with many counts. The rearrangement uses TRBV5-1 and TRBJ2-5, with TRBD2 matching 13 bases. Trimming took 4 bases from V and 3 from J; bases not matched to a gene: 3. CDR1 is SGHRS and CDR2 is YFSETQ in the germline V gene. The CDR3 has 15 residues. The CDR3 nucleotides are TGCGCCAGCAGCAGGGGGACTAGCGGGAAAGAGACCCAGTACTTC. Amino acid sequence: CASSRGTSGKETQYF.

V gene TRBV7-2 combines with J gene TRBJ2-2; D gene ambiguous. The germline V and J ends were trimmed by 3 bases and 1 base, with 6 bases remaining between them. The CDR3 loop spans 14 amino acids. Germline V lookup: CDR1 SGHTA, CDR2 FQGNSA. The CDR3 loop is CASSFFQNTGELFF. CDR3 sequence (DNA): TGTGCCAGCAGCTTCTTCCAGAACACCGGGGAGCTGTTTTTT. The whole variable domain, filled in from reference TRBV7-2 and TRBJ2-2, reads GAGVSQSPSNKVTEKGKDVELRCDPISGHTALYWYRQSLGQGLEFLIYFQGNSAPDKSGLPSDRFSAERTGGSVSTLTIQRTQQEDSAVYLCASSFFQNTGELFFGEGSRLTVL.

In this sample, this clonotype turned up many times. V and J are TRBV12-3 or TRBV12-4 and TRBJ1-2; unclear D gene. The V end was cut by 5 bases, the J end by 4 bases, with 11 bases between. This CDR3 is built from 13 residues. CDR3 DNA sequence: TGTGCCAGCAGTCCCCCGGGGTTCTATGGCTACACCTTC. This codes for CASSPPGFYGYTF.

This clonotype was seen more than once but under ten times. The CDR3 region is CASSFSLTNSGELFF. The CDR3 region has the DNA TGTGCCAGCAGTTTTTCACTAACCAATTCCGGGGAGCTGTTTTTT. The rearrangement links TRBV12-3 or TRBV12-4 to TRBJ2-2, with D uncertain. V shed 3 bases and J shed 6 bases, with 14 bases lying between them. This CDR3 is built from 15 residues.